The source of this TCR beta chain is a study of beta chain features in type 1 diabetes. It was via CD45RO/CCR7/CD25/CD127/CD95/CD27 that CD4+ naive, central memory, regulatory and stem cell-like memory cells were sorted. Expressed TCRB transcripts were sequenced, since all the RNA that had been isolated was reverse transcribed. The assay was immunoSEQ multiplex PCR, and TCRdb's table has in-frame clones only and misses some. The sample contains about 340,000 clones, around 9.7% of which appear only once. Concerning this clone itself: Antigen specificity is unknown.

General study points: Shorter TCRB CDR3s, moderately but significantly so, were found in Type 1 diabetes patients in all four CD4+ subsets. VDJ junctions in type 1 diabetes patients carried more deletions and fewer insertions.

Sequencing used central memory CD4+ T cells from blood. This TCR came from a young man with type 1 diabetes.

The CDR3 DNA is TGTGCCATCAGGGGGAGGGATACAGATACGCAGTATTTT. Amino acids: CAIRGRDTDTQYF. This rearrangement joins TRBV10-3 to TRBJ2-3; 7 bases match TRBD2. The CDR3 has 13 amino acids. V lost 6 bases to trimming and J lost 3 bases; unmatched junction nucleotides: 3. Per the germline V gene, CDR1 is ENHRY and CDR2 is SYGVKD.